This T cell receptor beta chain was documented in a study of molecular identifiers for immune sequencing clone quantification. Looking at the study overall: Across replicate runs, RNA obtained from about 21,000 or 97,000 naive CD8 cells was divided into five, with four undergoing sequencing. General study results and limits: Clone sizes that are highly expanded could be underestimated when identical TCR molecules share a barcode.

This clonotype was seen repeatedly, ten times or more. Its antigen is as yet unknown. The bulk TCR libraries were made with methods described before and with listed TCR primers. TCRdb re-called the PCR reads with MiXCR, one entry per CDR3 protein. The sample has 65,000 to 70,000 distinct CDR3 sequences, about a sixth seen once. Sequencing was carried out using naive CD8+ T cells from blood, with Jurkat cell RNA spiked in. Indicated subset: FACS-sorted CD8+CD4-CCR7+CD45RA+ naive T cells. The TCR sequence derives from a human donor in good health. Some libraries in this study had Jurkat cell RNA spiked in.

The CDR3 reads CASSSELLAESYEQYF. The DNA for the CDR3 is TGTGCCAGCAGTTCGGAACTTCTAGCGGAATCCTACGAGCAGTACTTC. V usage is TRBV28 and J usage is TRBJ2-7, with 7 bases lining up with TRBD2. The CDR3 has 16 amino acids. The trim removed 4 bases at V and 1 base at J, leaving 10 bases unmatched. Germline CDR1 reads MDHEN; CDR2 reads SYDVKM.